Included here is one T cell receptor beta chain sequence, with context. This specimen comes from a study of blood T cell repertoires in COVID-19. About the study: The origin of the acute and convalescent COVID-19 samples was the United States, Italy and Spain. The cDNA or gDNA used as material had been derived from T cells, B-cell-depleted T cells, or PBMCs.

Seattle patient enrollment occurred during active infection, with longitudinal follow-up thereafter. Germline CDR1 reads SGHDT; CDR2 reads YYEEEE. V was trimmed by 1 base and J by 8 bases, leaving 18 bases between them. This CDR3 region has 15 residues. Authors' analysis steps: Amplified reference gene primers provided the basis for estimating nucleated cell counts. The repertoire was sequenced with immunoSEQ multiplex PCR; TCRdb's copy has only in-frame clones and lacks some. The DNA gave D and trimming, while V, J and clone size come from that table. The sample gives around 180,000 clones, roughly 79% of which show up once; roughly 12% is in the top ten.

The rearrangement links TRBV5-6 to TRBJ1-1, with D maybe TRBD1 (6 bases). The source material was peripheral blood. The receptor was derived from a woman of 80 years or more with COVID-19, enrolled during active disease. The chain's CDR3 is CASSLQGGNLVEAFF. CDR3 bases: TGTGCCAGCAGCTTGCAAGGGGGAAATTTAGTAGAAGCTTTCTTT.